This T cell receptor (beta chain) originates from a study of shared clonotypes between healthy human individuals. V dropped 1 base and J dropped 0 bases, with 16 bases sitting between them. The CDR3 consists of 18 residues. The germline V gene has CDR1 LNHDA and CDR2 SQIVND (reference sequence). Assay used: immunoSEQ multiplex PCR; TCRdb lists only in-frame clones, some missing. The table has approximately 1,000,000 clones, about 84% seen once. The chain joins TRBV19 to TRBJ1-5, with D unclear. Sequencing was done on a sample of memory CD4+ T cells from PBMCs. Documented subset: CD45RA-negative fraction. This TCR derives from a man aged 18 to 30 in good health. Some clones in this sample may be carry-over from other donors' samples. The CDR3 region has the DNA TGTGCCAGTAGTATAGGCCCCGGTTTCCCTTATAGCAATCAGCCCCAGCATTTT. It translates to CASSIGPGFPYSNQPQHF. The full variable domain, rest sourced from reference TRBV19 and TRBJ1-5, is DGGITQSPKYLFRKEGQNVTLSCEQNLNHDAMYWYRQDPGQGLRLIYYSQIVNDFQKGDIAEGYSVSREKKESFPLTVTSAQKNPTAFYLCASSIGPGFPYSNQPQHFGDGTRLSIL.